Shown below are 15 T cell receptor beta chains from a single sample sequenced in a study of blood T cell repertoires in COVID-19. The data were produced by immunoSEQ multiplex PCR, yet TCRdb's version contains in-frame clones alone and is incomplete. Among 250,000 to 300,000 clones listed, approximately 91% were seen once. What was sequenced was peripheral blood. The receptors here all came from a woman in her sixties or seventies with acute or convalescent COVID-19.

V is TRBV7-2 and J is TRBJ2-1; TRBD2 aligns across 10 bases. V shed 5 bases and J 8 bases; nucleotides not matched to a gene: 9. Germline assignment: CDR1 SGHTA and CDR2 FQGNSA. The CDR3 has 15 residues. In DNA, the CDR3 is TGTGCCAGCAGCGGGTTAGCGGGGGGATGGGATGAGCAGTTCTTC. This gives the protein CASSGLAGGWDEQFF.

CDR3 amino acids: CASSWGQSSNQPQHF. The CDR3 DNA is TGTGCCAGCAGTTGGGGACAGAGTAGCAATCAGCCCCAGCATTTT. The chain is built from TRBV6-2 or TRBV6-3 and TRBJ1-5, with TRBD1 identical over 7 bases. Trimming removed 4 bases from V and 0 bases from J; junction bases left unmatched: 3. The germline V gene has CDR1 MNHEY and CDR2 SVGEGT. The CDR3 length is 15 residues.

This clone was seen just once. This chain uses TRBV7-6 with TRBJ2-1, with D tentatively TRBD1 (6 bases). Trimming cost V 5 bases and J 0 bases, with 14 bases left between them. From germline, CDR1 is SGHVS and CDR2 FNYEAQ. The CDR3 length is 16 residues. Written as DNA, the CDR3 is TGTGCCAGCAGCCCCACAGGGTTAAGCTCCTACAATGAGCAGTTCTTC. Protein product: CASSPTGLSSYNEQFF. Full variable domain (missing parts from reference TRBV7-6 and TRBJ2-1): GAGVSQSPRYKVTKRGQDVALRCDPISGHVSLYWYRQALGQGPEFLTYFNYEAQQDKSGLPNDRFSAERPEGSISTLTIQRTEQRDSAMYRCASSPTGLSSYNEQFFGPGTRLTVL.

This chain uses TRBV4-3 with TRBJ2-1; TRBD2 matches at 9 bases. Trimming at V came to 3 bases and at J to 8 bases, leaving 11 bases not matched to a gene. The length of the CDR3 is 16 residues. Germline lookup yields CDR1 LGHNA and CDR2 YSLEER. In nucleotides, the CDR3 is TGCGCCAGCAGCCATGATTATAGCGGGAGTATATATGAGCAGTTCTTC. Amino acids: CASSHDYSGSIYEQFF.

The chain has TRBV7-2 and TRBJ2-7; D remains ambiguous. CDR1 SGHTA and CDR2 FQGNSA come from the germline V gene. Between the trimmed V and J ends, which lost 0 bases and 5 bases, there was a span of 14 bases. The CDR3 loop spans 15 amino acids. The DNA of the CDR3 is TGTGCCAGCAGCTTAGCTCGCGGAGTTAATAACGAGCAGTACTTC. Encoded protein: CASSLARGVNNEQYF. Full variable domain (remainder filled in from reference TRBV7-2 and TRBJ2-7): GAGVSQSPSNKVTEKGKDVELRCDPISGHTALYWYRQSLGQGLEFLIYFQGNSAPDKSGLPSDRFSAERTGGSVSTLTIQRTQQEDSAVYLCASSLARGVNNEQYFGPGTRLTVT.

With regard to this clone: This specimen includes other DNA sequences encoding the same CDR3. V and J are TRBV6-5 and TRBJ2-3; D perhaps matches TRBD2 (5 bases). Per the germline V gene, CDR1 is MNHEY and CDR2 is SVGAGI. Trimming took 5 bases from V and 4 from J, leaving 7 bases between them. This CDR3 is 12 amino acids long. The CDR3 loop reads CASSRGSDTQYF. CDR3 nucleotides: TGTGCCAGCAGTCGGGGATCAGATACGCAGTATTTT.

V gene TRBV6-5 combines with J gene TRBJ2-1; the D gene is possibly TRBD2 (5 bases). The length of the CDR3 is 12 residues. In germline, CDR1 is MNHEY, CDR2 SVGAGI. V was shortened by 2 bases and J by 9 bases, with 8 bases between the two germline ends. The CDR3 loop is CASSYREGEQFF. The CDR3 region has the DNA TGTGCCAGCAGTTACCGTGAGGGTGAGCAGTTCTTC.

This clone was recorded once. The V call is TRBV11-3, the J call TRBJ2-3, with 10 positions matching TRBD2. The CDR3 is 16 amino acids. V gave up 4 bases and J gave up 0 bases; unmatched junction bases: 4. In germline, CDR1 is SGHNT, CDR2 YENEEA. CDR3 residues: CASSYRLAGSTDTQYF. The CDR3, as DNA: TGTGCCAGCAGCTATAGACTAGCGGGTAGCACAGATACGCAGTATTTT.

This clone was picked up many times. The CDR3 loop reads CASSQARGPVQPQHF. In nucleotides, the CDR3 is TGCGCCAGCAGCCAAGCCAGAGGTCCGGTTCAGCCCCAGCATTTT. The V gene is TRBV4-1, the J gene TRBJ1-5, with D unresolved. This CDR3 contains 15 residues. V was shortened by 1 base and J by 6 bases, with 13 bases between the two germline ends. From germline, CDR1 is MGHRA and CDR2 YSYEKL.

The V and J genes are TRBV28 and TRBJ2-3, with 12 nucleotides matching TRBD2. The V segment lost 5 bases and the J segment 6 bases; nucleotides outside the gene matches: 6. CDR1 and CDR2 (germline): MDHEN, SYDVKM. The CDR3 length is 15 residues. This CDR3 reads CASSPSGRVLDTQYF. The CDR3, as DNA: TGTGCCAGCAGTCCTAGCGGGAGGGTCTTGGATACGCAGTATTTT.

CDR3 sequence (DNA): TGTGCCAGCAGCTCCCTTCCGGACAGGGTGGGGGGCTACACCTTC. Its translation: CASSSLPDRVGGYTF. The J gene is TRBJ1-2, the V gene TRBV7-2, with 8 bases that match TRBD1. V shed 4 bases, J shed 8 bases, and the junction held 12 bases outside the gene matches. In germline, CDR1 is SGHTA, CDR2 FQGNSA. The CDR3 has 15 residues.

The chain carries TRBV5-6 and TRBJ1-1; D gene unclear. Germline V gene lookup returns CDR1 SGHDT and CDR2 YYEEEE. Deletions cut 0 bases from V and 7 bases from J, with 13 bases between. This CDR3 spans 14 amino acids. CDR3 region: CASSLATTVHEAFF. The CDR3 coding sequence is TGTGCCAGCAGCTTGGCCACAACAGTTCATGAAGCTTTCTTT. Looking up the rest from reference TRBV5-6 and TRBJ1-1 gives the full variable domain: DAGVTQSPTHLIKTRGQQVTLRCSPKSGHDTVSWYQQALGQGPQFIFQYYEEEERQRGNFPDRFSGHQFPNYSSELNVNALLLGDSALYLCASSLATTVHEAFFGQGTRLTVV.

This clone appeared once. The rearrangement joins TRBV5-8 to TRBJ2-3, with D unclear. There are 17 residues in the CDR3. The V and J ends lost 3 bases and 6 bases respectively, with 23 bases between them. Germline CDR1 is SGHTS and CDR2 is YDEGEE. This CDR3 reads CASSSYEPSLTHDTQYF. In DNA, the CDR3 is TGTGCCAGCAGCTCCTATGAGCCCTCCCTTACTCACGATACGCAGTATTTT.

The V call is TRBV10-1, the J call TRBJ2-7, with a tentative D call TRBD1 (5 bases). Germline V gene data show CDR1 as WNHNN and CDR2 as SYGVQD (reference sequence). Trimming stripped 6 bases from V and 3 bases from J, with 12 bases between. The CDR3 has 13 amino acids. The CDR3 DNA sequence: TGCGCCAGCAGCAGGGATTGGGTCTACGAGCAGTACTTC. Translation gives CASSRDWVYEQYF.

This clone has only one observation. The gene calls are TRBV19 and TRBJ2-1; D perhaps matches TRBD2 (5 bases). This CDR3 spans 11 amino acids. Germline CDR1 reads LNHDA; CDR2 reads SQIVND (reference sequence). V lost 1 base and J 12 bases, leaving 7 bases between the germline ends. The CDR3 here is CASSIAGVQFF. The DNA of the CDR3 is TGTGCCAGTAGTATAGCCGGGGTGCAGTTCTTC.